Below, one T cell receptor beta chain is given with its context. The antigen is undetermined. This entry belongs to a study of cytomegalovirus exposure and HLA in healthy donors. The PCR used 60 Vbeta and 13 Jbeta primers. Data came from immunoSEQ multiplex PCR; TCRdb stores just in-frame clones and leaves some out. The sample yields under 170,000 clones, about four fifths seen once. Study-level points and caveats: Earlier analysis found most TCR beta V segments productive about 87% or about 30% of the time. The likely explanation for a cluster of highly shared sequence variants was sequencing artifact.

The CDR3 length is 15 residues. The V and J ends lost 4 bases and 5 bases, in that order; junction bases with no gene match: 10. CDR1 is MNHEY, CDR2 SVGAGI, per germline. Nominally healthy donors were sampled, though unrecorded immune exposures were likely. Nobody recorded the CMV serostatus of this donor. Sequencing was carried out using PBMCs. The chain uses TRBV6-5 and TRBJ2-5; 7 nucleotides align to TRBD2. The TCR was taken from a human donor in good health. CDR3: CASSSARLAAETQYF. DNA of the CDR3: TGTGCCAGCAGTTCTGCCCGGCTAGCGGCTGAGACCCAGTACTTC.